The table lists the clone carrying this T cell receptor (beta chain) with many counts. The antigen remains undetermined. A NOSPECS grade of at least 4, a Clinical Activity Score of at least 3 and duration under 3 months were recorded in ophthalmopathy patients. These data come from a study of T cells in Graves' hyperthyroidism and ophthalmopathy. Study-wide points: Stable hyperthyroidism and ophthalmopathy were separated using 13 V-J signatures.

Amplification targeted TCR beta CDR3 regions from RNA transcripts. Carried out on the TCR CDR3, a first-round RT-PCR used the HTBI primer set. TCRdb re-called the multiplex PCR reads with MiXCR, one entry per CDR3 protein. The sample contains about 260,000 distinct CDR3 sequences, roughly 15% of which appear only once. The clonotype was recovered from a woman aged 18-29 years with Graves' ophthalmopathy. The sample consisted of blood.

The CDR3 coding sequence is TGTGCCAGCAGGATTGACCGTAAATCCTACGAGCAGTACTTC. It encodes CASRIDRKSYEQYF. The chain has TRBV12-3 or TRBV12-4 and TRBJ2-7; D is undetermined. Trimming cost V 6 bases and J 1 base, with 13 bases left between them. The CDR3 loop spans 14 amino acids.